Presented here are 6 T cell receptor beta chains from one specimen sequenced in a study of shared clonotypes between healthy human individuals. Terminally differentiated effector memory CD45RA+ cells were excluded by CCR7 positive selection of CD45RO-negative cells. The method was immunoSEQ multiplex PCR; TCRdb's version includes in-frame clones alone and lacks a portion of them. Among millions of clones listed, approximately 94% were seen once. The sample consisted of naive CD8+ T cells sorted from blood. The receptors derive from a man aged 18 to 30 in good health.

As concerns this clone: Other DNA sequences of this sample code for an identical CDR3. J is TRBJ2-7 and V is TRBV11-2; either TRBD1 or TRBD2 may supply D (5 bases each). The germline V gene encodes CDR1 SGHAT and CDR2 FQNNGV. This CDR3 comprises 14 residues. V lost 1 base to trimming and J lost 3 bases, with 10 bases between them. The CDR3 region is CASSLGGRGYEQYF. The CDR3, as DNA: TGTGCCAGCAGCTTAGGGGGACGAGGCTACGAGCAGTACTTC.

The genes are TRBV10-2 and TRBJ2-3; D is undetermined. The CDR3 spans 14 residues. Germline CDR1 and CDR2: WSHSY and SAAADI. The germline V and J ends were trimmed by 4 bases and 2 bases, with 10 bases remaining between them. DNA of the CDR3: TGCGCCAGCAGTGTAAGCTCCTCCACAGATACGCAGTATTTT. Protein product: CASSVSSSTDTQYF.

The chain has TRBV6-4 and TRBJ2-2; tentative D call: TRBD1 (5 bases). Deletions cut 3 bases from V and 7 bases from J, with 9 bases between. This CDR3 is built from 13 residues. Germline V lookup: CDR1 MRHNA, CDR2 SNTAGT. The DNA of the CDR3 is TGTGCCAGCAGTGATGGGGCGGTCGGGGAGCTGTTTTTT. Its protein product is CASSDGAVGELFF.

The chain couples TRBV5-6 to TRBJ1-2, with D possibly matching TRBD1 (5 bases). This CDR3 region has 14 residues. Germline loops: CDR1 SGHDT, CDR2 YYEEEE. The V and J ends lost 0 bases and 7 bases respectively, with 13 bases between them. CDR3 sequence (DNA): TGTGCCAGCAGCTTGGATGGGGACCTGGGTGGCTACACCTTC. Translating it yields CASSLDGDLGGYTF.

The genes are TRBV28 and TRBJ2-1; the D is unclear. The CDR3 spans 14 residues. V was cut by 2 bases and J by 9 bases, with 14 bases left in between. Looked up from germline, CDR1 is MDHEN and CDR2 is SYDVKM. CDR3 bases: TGTGCCAGCAGTTTACGGTCCTTTCCTTCTGAGCAGTTCTTC. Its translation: CASSLRSFPSEQFF.

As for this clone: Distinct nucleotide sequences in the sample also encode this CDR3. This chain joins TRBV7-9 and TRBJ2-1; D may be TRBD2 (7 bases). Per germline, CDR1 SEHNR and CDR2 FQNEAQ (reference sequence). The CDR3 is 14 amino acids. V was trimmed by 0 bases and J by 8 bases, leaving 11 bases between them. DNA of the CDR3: TGTGCCAGCAGCTTAGCGGGGGGGCCCGATGAGCAGTTCTTC. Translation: CASSLAGGPDEQFF.